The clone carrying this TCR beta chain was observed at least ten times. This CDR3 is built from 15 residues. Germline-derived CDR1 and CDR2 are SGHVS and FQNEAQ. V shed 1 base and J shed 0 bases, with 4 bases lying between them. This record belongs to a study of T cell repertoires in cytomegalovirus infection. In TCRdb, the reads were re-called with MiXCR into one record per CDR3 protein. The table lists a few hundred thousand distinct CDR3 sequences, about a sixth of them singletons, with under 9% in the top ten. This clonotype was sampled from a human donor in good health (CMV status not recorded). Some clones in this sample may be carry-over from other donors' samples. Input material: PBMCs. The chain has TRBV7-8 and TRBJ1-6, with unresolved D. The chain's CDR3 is CASSLDSSYNSPLHF. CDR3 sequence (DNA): TGTGCCAGCAGCTTAGACAGCTCCTATAATTCACCCCTCCACTTT.